What follows are 9 T cell receptor beta chains derived from one specimen sequenced in a study of blood T cell repertoires in COVID-19 (dated by TCRdb to the early 2020s). The library was produced with the immunoSEQ multiplex PCR assay. What TCRdb holds here is the immuneACCESS table cut down to in-frame rearrangements. Part of the clones is not present; checked against another copy, under half of the missing clones reflect an unresolved V gene, and the others are unexplained. The sample has 120,000 or so clones on record, more than 70% of them singletons. The ten most abundant clones make up 1.5% of the sample. The material sequenced was peripheral blood. Source of these receptors: a human donor in a cohort sampled during active COVID-19.

This chain links TRBV9 with TRBJ1-6; TRBD1 matches 7 bases. Losses at the gene ends were 0 bases for V and 16 bases for J; bases not matched to a gene: 4. In germline, CDR1 is SGDLS, CDR2 YYNGEE. This CDR3 is built from 12 residues. CDR3 bases: TGTGCCAGCAGCGTAGAAGGGGGCCCACTCCACTTT. It specifies CASSVEGGPLHF.

The CDR3 region is CAIILSGGVYNEQFF. CDR3 DNA sequence: TGTGCCATCATCCTTAGCGGGGGAGTCTACAATGAGCAGTTCTTC. The V call is TRBV10-3, the J call TRBJ2-1, with 9 nucleotides matching TRBD2. With 7 bases clipped from V and 3 bases from J, the junction kept 7 bases outside the gene matches. Germline-derived CDR1 and CDR2 are ENHRY and SYGVKD. The CDR3 consists of 15 residues.

In this sample, this clone turned up once. The rearrangement uses TRBV29-1 and TRBJ2-2, with a possible D match to TRBD1 (6 bases). The CDR3 totals 11 residues. The germline CDR1 and CDR2 sequences are SQVTM and ANQGSEA. The V and J ends lost 7 bases and 5 bases respectively, with 8 bases between them. The CDR3 DNA sequence: TGCAGCGGAGGGGGTACCGGGGAGCTGTTTTTT. The encoded protein is CSGGGTGELFF.

As regards this clone: At one boundary the junction diverges from the germline segment, which might be a read error. CDR3 region: CASSPTGTSSIGELFF. Written as DNA, the CDR3 is TGTGCTAGCAGTCCGACCGGGACTAGCAGCATCGGGGAGCTGTTTTTT. The V call is TRBV7-7, the J call TRBJ2-2; TRBD2 aligns across 9 bases. Per the germline V gene, CDR1 is SSHAT and CDR2 is FNYEAQ (reference sequence). The CDR3 contains 16 residues.

This clone was found many times. This chain joins TRBV7-9 and TRBJ2-7; TRBD1 matches at 7 bases. The CDR3 is 18 residues long. Trimming cost V 3 bases and J 3 bases; bases outside gene matches: 17. CDR1 SEHNR and CDR2 FQNEAQ come from the germline V gene (reference sequence). The CDR3 region is CASSFSRTGPTRFYEQYF. CDR3 nucleotides: TGTGCCAGCAGCTTCTCTAGGACAGGCCCCACACGATTCTACGAGCAGTACTTC. Filled out from reference TRBV7-9 and TRBJ2-7, the complete variable domain reads DTGVSQNPRHKITKRGQNVTFRCDPISEHNRLYWYRQTLGQGPEFLTYFQNEAQLEKSRLLSDRFSAERPKGSFSTLEIQRTEQGDSAMYLCASSFSRTGPTRFYEQYFGPGTRLTVT.

The J gene is TRBJ1-1, the V gene TRBV7-2, with unresolved D. Trimming left V 1 base short and J 5 bases short, with 5 bases between. Germline assignment: CDR1 SGHTA and CDR2 FQGNSA. The CDR3 totals 12 residues. CDR3 DNA sequence: TGTGCCAGCAGCTTAGTCTCTACTGAAGCTTTCTTT. Its protein product is CASSLVSTEAFF.

This chain links TRBV11-2 with TRBJ2-1; 11 bases are shared with TRBD2. With 5 bases clipped from V and 7 bases from J, the junction kept 10 bases outside the gene matches. CDR1 is SGHAT and CDR2 is FQNNGV in the germline V gene. The CDR3 has 16 amino acids. CDR3 coding DNA: TGTGCCAGCAGCCAAAAACTAGCGGGGGTAAAAAATGAGCAGTTCTTC. It translates to CASSQKLAGVKNEQFF.

V is TRBV20-1 and J is TRBJ1-2; 8 bases align to TRBD1. Germline V gene data show CDR1 as DFQATT and CDR2 as SNEGSKA (reference sequence). The CDR3 length is 14 residues. J lost 5 bases, V lost 6 bases, and 11 bases had no gene match. CDR3 sequence: CSASRTGLRYGYTF. The CDR3 coding sequence is TGCAGTGCGAGTCGGACAGGGCTGCGATATGGCTACACCTTC.

The rearrangement links TRBV2 to TRBJ2-7; possibly TRBD2 for D (5 bases). CDR3 size: 16 residues. Germline V gene lookup returns CDR1 SNHLY and CDR2 FYNNEI. V was cut by 0 bases and J by 9 bases, with 21 bases left in between. The CDR3 DNA reads as TGTGCCAGCAGTGAAGCGCTTAGCGTACACCCTACGAGGCAGTACTTC. Translated: CASSEALSVHPTRQYF.